Included here is one T cell receptor (beta chain) sequence, with context. The sample comes from a study of T cells expressing NK-cell markers. The overall study: Each TCR beta repertoire originated in sorted T cells that were CD3+CD56+NKG2C+, CD3+CD56+NKG2C- or CD3+CD56-NKG2C+. HCMV seropositivity characterized seven of the eight sequenced donors, and seronegativity one.

The CDR3 runs 15 residues. Germline CDR1 is DFQATT and CDR2 is SNEGSKA (reference sequence). TCRdb reworked the 5' RACE reads into one entry per CDR3 protein, no DNA. Its clone listing holds 150,000 or so distinct CDR3 sequences. The clonotype comes from a woman between 18 and 70 years old in good health. The gene calls are TRBV20-1 and TRBJ1-6. Input material: blood T cells: a sorted CD56 or NKG2C T cell subset, CD4+ or CD8+ T cells, or bulk PBMC T cells (not recorded which). CDR3: CSAIDPSSYNSPLHF.